One and the same sample provided the 8 T cell receptor beta chains below, sequenced in a study of T cells in Graves' hyperthyroidism and ophthalmopathy. Amplification targeted TCR beta CDR3 regions from RNA transcripts. TCR CDR3 regions were first amplified by RT-PCR with HTBI primers. From the multiplex PCR reads, TCRdb called clonotypes with MiXCR, one entry per CDR3 protein. The table includes 500,000 or so distinct CDR3 sequences, more than 15% detected once. Input material: blood. Every receptor here comes from a woman aged 18-30 years with Graves' ophthalmopathy.

This clonotype was detected ten times or more. The chain is built from TRBV13 and TRBJ2-1, with unresolved D. This CDR3 contains 16 residues. Between the trimmed V and J ends, which lost 1 base and 0 bases, there was a span of 10 bases. The germline V gene encodes CDR1 PRHDT and CDR2 FYEKMQ (reference sequence). DNA of the CDR3: TGTGCCAGCAGCTTAGAGTTCCCAGGCTCCTACAATGAGCAGTTCTTC. This gives the protein CASSLEFPGSYNEQFF.

This clonotype was detected ten times or more. The chain links TRBV7-6 to TRBJ2-3; 10 bases align to TRBD2. Trimming at V came to 1 base and at J to 0 bases, leaving 7 bases not matched to a gene. In germline, CDR1 is SGHVS, CDR2 FNYEAQ. This CDR3 has 18 amino acids. The CDR3 protein is CASSLGASGSPSTDTQYF. CDR3 DNA sequence: TGTGCCAGCAGCTTAGGGGCTAGCGGGAGCCCAAGCACAGATACGCAGTATTTT.

This clonotype has a handful of counts. The V call is TRBV6-1, the J call TRBJ1-6; maybe TRBD1 (6 bases). Trimming pared 3 bases from V and 5 bases from J, leaving 11 bases between. The CDR3 runs to 15 residues. The germline CDR1 and CDR2 sequences are MNHNS and SASEGT. The CDR3 DNA is TGTGCCAGCAGTGATCTGGGACACGATAATTCACCCCTCCACTTT. Its translation is CASSDLGHDNSPLHF.

In this sample, this clonotype turned up many times. This chain connects TRBV2 to TRBJ2-1; no reliable D call. This CDR3 comprises 11 residues. Germline CDR1 is SNHLY and CDR2 is FYNNEI. Trimming cost V 8 bases and J 7 bases, with 9 bases left between them. CDR3 sequence (DNA): TGTGCCAGCGGAGTAAAGAATGAGCAGTTCTTC. Its translation is CASGVKNEQFF.

Details on this clonotype: A much larger clonotype is one base distant, so this may be a read error. J is TRBJ2-7 and V is TRBV27; D is possibly TRBD1 (7 bases). Per germline, CDR1 MNHEY and CDR2 SMNVEV (reference sequence). The CDR3 has 14 residues. The CDR3: CASSGAEGAYEQCF. The CDR3 DNA reads TGTGCCAGCAGTGGGGCGGAGGGGGCCTACGAGCAGTGCTTC.

This rearrangement joins TRBV5-1 to TRBJ2-7, with a tentative D call TRBD1 (9 bases). Per the germline V gene, CDR1 is SGHRS and CDR2 is YFSETQ. The V end was cut by 4 bases, the J end by 3 bases, with 14 bases between. The CDR3 has 14 residues. In DNA, the CDR3 is TGCGCCAGCAGCGCGGGGGGACAGGGCTACGAGCAGTACTTC. This translates into CASSAGGQGYEQYF.

There are many counts of this clonotype. The genes are TRBV11-2 and TRBJ2-7, with D maybe TRBD1 (7 bases). Trimming removed 5 bases at V and 3 bases at J, with 14 bases between. Germline assignment: CDR1 SGHAT and CDR2 FQNNGV. The CDR3 has 14 residues. Written as DNA, the CDR3 is TGTGCCAGCAGCGCGGGGACAGCGATCTACGAGCAGTACTTC. It yields the protein CASSAGTAIYEQYF. The full variable domain, in which reference TRBV11-2 and TRBJ2-7 provide the parts outside the CDR3, is EAGVAQSPRYKIIEKRQSVAFWCNPISGHATLYWYQQILGQGPKLLIQFQNNGVVDDSQLPKDRFSAERLKGVDSTLKIQPAKLEDSAVYLCASSAGTAIYEQYFGPGTRLTVT.

The rearrangement links TRBV19 to TRBJ1-3; 8 positions agree with TRBD1. CDR1 and CDR2 from the germline V gene are LNHDA and SQIVND (reference sequence). The trim removed 5 bases at V and 2 bases at J, leaving 11 bases unmatched. The CDR3 sequence is 17 residues long. For the CDR3, the DNA is TGTGCCAGTAGTCTCGGGACAGGATCCTCTGCTGGAAACACCATATATTTT. As protein: CASSLGTGSSAGNTIYF.